One sample yielded the 18 T cell receptor beta chains listed below, sequenced in a study of blood T cell repertoires in COVID-19. The protocol was immunoSEQ multiplex PCR, while the TCRdb copy is restricted to in-frame clones and leaves out a portion. The profile covers 190,000 or so clones, with about 81% appearing a single time and about 11% taken by the ten largest. Sequencing was done on a sample of peripheral blood. The source of these receptors is a woman older than 75 with COVID-19, enrolled during active disease.

Only one count was recorded for this clone. This rearrangement joins TRBV5-6 to TRBJ2-7; D remains ambiguous. Looked up from germline, CDR1 is SGHDT and CDR2 is YYEEEE. The V end was cut by 0 bases, the J end by 5 bases, with 3 bases between. The CDR3 has 11 amino acids. CDR3 sequence reads: CASSLEHEQYF. In DNA form, the CDR3 reads TGTGCCAGCAGCTTGGAGCACGAGCAGTACTTC.

The chain joins TRBV11-3 to TRBJ2-7; 8 positions match TRBD2. CDR3 size: 15 residues. The V gene's germline CDR1 is SGHNT and CDR2 YENEEA. V dropped 2 bases and J dropped 3; count of bases not matched to a gene: 6. This CDR3 reads CASSLSGLAGYEQYF. CDR3 sequence (DNA): TGTGCCAGCAGCTTATCAGGGCTAGCGGGCTACGAGCAGTACTTC.

This clone was picked up a small number of times. The genes are TRBV9 and TRBJ2-7; TRBD2 matches 9 bases. The junction had 5 bases not matched to a gene; V was cut back by 4 bases and J by 0 bases. Germline values: CDR1 SGDLS, CDR2 YYNGEE. This CDR3 spans 15 amino acids. CDR3 region: CASSPGLAYSYEQYF. The DNA for the CDR3 is TGTGCCAGCAGCCCAGGACTAGCGTACTCCTACGAGCAGTACTTC.

The chain recombines TRBV18 with TRBJ2-1; TRBD2 matches at 14 bases. J was trimmed by 9 bases and V by 5 bases; bases with no gene match: 12. Germline V gene sequence: CDR1 KGHSH, CDR2 LQKENI. CDR3 length equals 17 residues. The CDR3 protein is CASSTESGTSGRGEQFF. The CDR3 DNA reads TGTGCCAGCTCAACCGAATCCGGGACTAGCGGGAGAGGTGAGCAGTTCTTC.

This clone was recorded many times. The chain joins TRBV28 to TRBJ2-7; perhaps TRBD2 as D (5 bases). Germline V gives CDR1 MDHEN, CDR2 SYDVKM. V lost 5 bases and J lost 4, with 18 bases in between. The CDR3 has 15 residues. The DNA for the CDR3 is TGTGCCAGCAGTCCCCCCAGCGGCCTGGGGTACGAGCAGTACTTC. This codes for CASSPPSGLGYEQYF.

CDR3: CASTETGDSEAFF. As DNA, the CDR3 is TGTGCCAGCACTGAGACAGGGGATAGTGAAGCTTTCTTT. This sequence joins TRBV28 and TRBJ1-1; 8 bases align to TRBD1. Per germline, CDR1 MDHEN and CDR2 SYDVKM. The V and J ends lost 7 bases and 7 bases, in that order; junction bases with no gene match: 8. This CDR3 has 13 amino acids.

Only a few counts were recorded for this clone. The CDR3, as DNA: TGCGCCAGCAGCCAACAGGGGGCTCGGGGATATGGCTACACCTTC. Translated, it gives CASSQQGARGYGYTF. The V and J genes are TRBV5-1 and TRBJ1-2, with 9 positions matching TRBD1. Germline V gene sequence: CDR1 SGHRS, CDR2 YFSETQ. V was clipped by 4 bases and J by 5 bases; unmatched bases: 9. The CDR3 consists of 15 residues.

The chain uses TRBV5-1 and TRBJ2-5; 15 bases are a match to TRBD2. The CDR3 contains 16 residues. The V gene end was trimmed by 4 bases and the J gene end by 5 bases; junction bases not matched to a gene: 6. Germline V CDR1 and CDR2: SGHRS, YFSETQ. The CDR3 DNA sequence: TGCGCCAGCAGCCCACGGACTAGCGGGGGGGCGGAGACCCAGTACTTC. Residues: CASSPRTSGGAETQYF. Looking up the rest from reference TRBV5-1 and TRBJ2-5 gives the full variable domain: KAGVTQTPRYLIKTRGQQVTLSCSPISGHRSVSWYQQTPGQGLQFLFEYFSETQRNKGNFPGRFSGRQFSNSRSEMNVSTLELGDSALYLCASSPRTSGGAETQYFGPGTRLLVL.

This clone was seen more than once but under ten times. This chain links TRBV10-3 with TRBJ1-3; D call uncertain. The CDR3 contains 12 residues. The V and J ends lost 7 bases and 10 bases respectively, with 14 bases between them. CDR1 is ENHRY, CDR2 SYGVKD, per germline. The CDR3 DNA sequence: TGTGCCATCAAAGGACCCGGCGGGACCATATATTTT. This gives the protein CAIKGPGGTIYF.

V and J are TRBV6-2 or TRBV6-3 and TRBJ2-3, with TRBD2 identical over 9 bases. From germline, CDR1 is MNHEY and CDR2 SVGEGT. The junction had 5 bases not matched to a gene; V was cut back by 6 bases and J by 4 bases. The CDR3 is made up of 14 amino acids. The CDR3 spells CASSQAGGSDTQYF. The CDR3 DNA is TGTGCCAGCAGCCAAGCGGGGGGATCAGATACGCAGTATTTT.

The V and J genes are TRBV6-5 and TRBJ1-2; D gene uncertain. Deletions cut 6 bases from V and 3 bases from J, with 14 bases between. Germline V gives CDR1 MNHEY, CDR2 SVGAGI. The CDR3 covers 14 residues. DNA of the CDR3: TGTGCCAGCAGCTCCACGGGTTCGGACTATGGCTACACCTTC. Translating it yields CASSSTGSDYGYTF.

The chain combines TRBV28 with TRBJ2-7; the D gene is possibly TRBD1 (6 bases). Trimming took off 1 base at V and 2 bases at J, with 15 bases between the two ends. The CDR3 has 16 amino acids. In germline, CDR1 is MDHEN, CDR2 SYDVKM. CDR3 sequence reads: CASSLLVWGTTYEQYF. CDR3 DNA: TGTGCCAGCAGTTTATTGGTGTGGGGGACAACCTACGAGCAGTACTTC.

This clone showed up just once. V and J are TRBV28 and TRBJ2-7; 10 nucleotides line up with TRBD1. With 1 base clipped from V and 6 bases from J, the junction kept 3 bases outside the gene matches. Germline CDR1 and CDR2: MDHEN and SYDVKM. The CDR3 consists of 14 residues. The CDR3: CASSLLGQGFEQYF. The CDR3 DNA reads as TGTGCCAGCAGTTTATTGGGACAGGGGTTCGAGCAGTACTTC.

Only one count was recorded for this clone. The chain is built from TRBV5-1 and TRBJ1-3; D remains ambiguous. Germline values: CDR1 SGHRS, CDR2 YFSETQ. There are 13 residues in the CDR3. The ends were cut back, 0 bases at V and 3 bases at J, with 4 bases in the middle. CDR3 sequence: CASSLGSGNTIYF. The CDR3 DNA reads TGCGCCAGCAGCTTGGGGAGTGGAAACACCATATATTTT. The full variable domain, with the rest looked up from reference TRBV5-1 and TRBJ1-3, is KAGVTQTPRYLIKTRGQQVTLSCSPISGHRSVSWYQQTPGQGLQFLFEYFSETQRNKGNFPGRFSGRQFSNSRSEMNVSTLELGDSALYLCASSLGSGNTIYFGEGSWLTVV.

The sample holds a few counts of this clone. The chain links TRBV18 to TRBJ2-5; perhaps TRBD1 as D (5 bases). CDR1 is KGHSH and CDR2 is LQKENI in the germline V gene. The CDR3 runs 14 residues. Trimming took off 2 bases at V and 1 base at J, with 8 bases between the two ends. The CDR3 sequence: CASSPWGSQETQYF. CDR3 nucleotides: TGTGCCAGCTCACCATGGGGCTCCCAAGAGACCCAGTACTTC.

The CDR3 DNA is TGTGCCACCAGCACCGGACTAGCGGCTTCCTACAATGAGCAGTTCTTC. Translating gives CATSTGLAASYNEQFF. The gene calls are TRBV15 and TRBJ2-1, with 10 bases identical to TRBD2. Trimming at V came to 4 bases and at J to 1 base, leaving 4 bases not matched to a gene. The CDR3 loop spans 16 amino acids. Germline values: CDR1 LNHNV, CDR2 YYDKDF (reference sequence).

The rearrangement uses TRBV6-1 and TRBJ1-3; D is undetermined. CDR3 size: 16 residues. Trimming left V 0 bases short and J 3 bases short, with 12 bases between. Germline V gene sequence: CDR1 MNHNS, CDR2 SASEGT. CDR3 sequence: CASSEALPGGGNTIYF. In DNA, the CDR3 is TGTGCCAGCAGTGAAGCGCTTCCGGGAGGTGGAAACACCATATATTTT.

The chain combines TRBV20-1 with TRBJ1-2; D uncertain. Trimming removed 3 bases from V and 3 bases from J, with 5 bases in between. Germline CDR1 DFQATT, CDR2 SNEGSKA (reference sequence). This CDR3 has 11 amino acids. The CDR3 DNA follows: TGCAGTGCTAGCCCGGACTATGGCTACACCTTC. Amino acids: CSASPDYGYTF.